These 2 T cell receptor beta chains were sequenced from one sample in a study of blood T cell repertoires in COVID-19. Clones were read by immunoSEQ multiplex PCR, and TCRdb kept only the in-frame ones, dropping some. The sample includes about 240,000 clones, 70% to 80% of them seen just once. The material sequenced was peripheral blood. Receptors originate from a woman aged 80 or older with acute or convalescent COVID-19.

J is TRBJ2-2 and V is TRBV6-5, with TRBD1 as a possible D gene (6 bases). The V and J ends lost 6 bases and 6 bases respectively, with 11 bases between them. This CDR3 contains 13 residues. CDR1 MNHEY and CDR2 SVGAGI come from the germline V gene. Here the CDR3 DNA reads TGTGCCAGCAGGCCAGGGGTATCCGGGGAGCTGTTTTTT. Amino acid sequence: CASRPGVSGELFF.

V is TRBV19 and J is TRBJ1-1; D gene uncertain. The germline V gene has CDR1 LNHDA and CDR2 SQIVND (reference sequence). The CDR3 contains 14 residues. V dropped 5 bases and J dropped 1 base, with 11 bases sitting between them. This CDR3 reads CASSRGSTNTEAFF. The CDR3 coding sequence is TGTGCCAGTAGTCGAGGGTCTACGAACACTGAAGCTTTCTTT.